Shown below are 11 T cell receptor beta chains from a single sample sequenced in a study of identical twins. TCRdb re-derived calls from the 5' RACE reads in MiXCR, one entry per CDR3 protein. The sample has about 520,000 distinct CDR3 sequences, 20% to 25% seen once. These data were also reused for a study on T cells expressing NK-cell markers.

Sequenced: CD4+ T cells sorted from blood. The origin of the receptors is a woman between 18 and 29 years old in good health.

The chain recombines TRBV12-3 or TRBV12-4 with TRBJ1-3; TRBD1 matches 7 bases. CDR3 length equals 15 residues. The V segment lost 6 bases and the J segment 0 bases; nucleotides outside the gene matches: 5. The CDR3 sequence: CASSRTGYSGNTIYF. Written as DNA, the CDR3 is TGTGCCAGCAGCCGGACAGGATACTCTGGAAACACCATATATTTT.

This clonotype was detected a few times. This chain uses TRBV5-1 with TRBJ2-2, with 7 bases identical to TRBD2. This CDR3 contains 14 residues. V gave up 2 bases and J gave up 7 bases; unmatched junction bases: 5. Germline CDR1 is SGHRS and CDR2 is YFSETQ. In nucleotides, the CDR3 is TGCGCCAGCAGCTTAAGACTAGCTGACGGGGAGCTGTTTTTT. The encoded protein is CASSLRLADGELFF.

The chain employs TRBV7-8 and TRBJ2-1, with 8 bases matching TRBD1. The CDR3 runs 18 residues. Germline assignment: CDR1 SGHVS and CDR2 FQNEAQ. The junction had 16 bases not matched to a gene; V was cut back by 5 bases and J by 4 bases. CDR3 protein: CASSQTGTGPPVYNEQFF. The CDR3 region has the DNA TGTGCCAGCAGCCAAACTGGGACAGGCCCTCCGGTTTACAATGAGCAGTTCTTC.

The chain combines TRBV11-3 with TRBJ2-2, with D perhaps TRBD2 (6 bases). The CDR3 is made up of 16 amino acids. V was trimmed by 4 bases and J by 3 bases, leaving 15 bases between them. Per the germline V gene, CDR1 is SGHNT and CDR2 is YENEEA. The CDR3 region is CASSSTGWGDTGELFF. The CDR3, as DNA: TGTGCCAGCAGCTCGACGGGCTGGGGGGACACCGGGGAGCTGTTTTTT.

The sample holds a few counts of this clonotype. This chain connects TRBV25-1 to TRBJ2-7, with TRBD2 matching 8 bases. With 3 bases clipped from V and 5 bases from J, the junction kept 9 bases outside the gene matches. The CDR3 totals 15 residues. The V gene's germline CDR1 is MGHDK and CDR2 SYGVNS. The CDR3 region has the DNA TGTGCCAGCAGTGATAATGGGCTAGCGGGTGACGAGCAGTACTTC. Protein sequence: CASSDNGLAGDEQYF.

The CDR3 bases are TGTGCCAGCAGTTTGCAGGTCTACTATGGCTACACCTTC. It specifies CASSLQVYYGYTF. The rearrangement links TRBV12-3 or TRBV12-4 to TRBJ1-2, with D unresolved. The V end lost 3 bases, the J end lost 3 bases, and 8 bases lay between the germline ends. The CDR3 sequence is 13 residues long.

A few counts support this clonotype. The CDR3 reads CASSHLGRTSDNEQFF. In DNA, the CDR3 is TGCGCCAGCAGCCACCTAGGGCGGACTAGCGACAATGAGCAGTTCTTC. The chain uses TRBV4-1 and TRBJ2-1; 9 bases line up with TRBD2. The CDR3 runs to 16 residues. Trimming removed 3 bases from V and 5 bases from J; junction bases left unmatched: 8. Germline V gene lookup returns CDR1 MGHRA and CDR2 YSYEKL.

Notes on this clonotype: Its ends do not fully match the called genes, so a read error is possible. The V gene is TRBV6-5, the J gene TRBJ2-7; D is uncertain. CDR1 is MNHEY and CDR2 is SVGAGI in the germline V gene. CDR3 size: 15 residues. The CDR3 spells CASRYLGLQPYEQYF. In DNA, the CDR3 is TGTGCCAGCAGGTACTTAGGGTTACAACCCTACGAGCAGTACTTC.

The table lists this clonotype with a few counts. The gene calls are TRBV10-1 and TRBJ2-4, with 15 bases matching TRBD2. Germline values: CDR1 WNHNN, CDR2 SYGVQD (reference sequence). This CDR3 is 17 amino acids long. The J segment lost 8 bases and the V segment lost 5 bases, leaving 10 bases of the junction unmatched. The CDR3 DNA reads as TGCGCCAGCAGTAGCGGACTAGCGGGAGGGCCAGATGACATTCAGTACTTC. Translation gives CASSSGLAGGPDDIQYF.

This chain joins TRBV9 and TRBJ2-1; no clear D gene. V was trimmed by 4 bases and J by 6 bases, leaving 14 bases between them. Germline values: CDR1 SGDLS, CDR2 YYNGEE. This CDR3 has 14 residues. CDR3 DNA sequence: TGTGCCAGCAGCTCCCGGTGGACCTCCAATGAGCAGTTCTTC. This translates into CASSSRWTSNEQFF.

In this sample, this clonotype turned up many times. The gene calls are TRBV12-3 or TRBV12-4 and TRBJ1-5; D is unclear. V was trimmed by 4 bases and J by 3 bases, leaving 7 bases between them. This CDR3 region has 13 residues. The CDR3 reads CASSSGDNQPQHF. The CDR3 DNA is TGTGCCAGCAGTTCCGGGGACAATCAGCCCCAGCATTTT.